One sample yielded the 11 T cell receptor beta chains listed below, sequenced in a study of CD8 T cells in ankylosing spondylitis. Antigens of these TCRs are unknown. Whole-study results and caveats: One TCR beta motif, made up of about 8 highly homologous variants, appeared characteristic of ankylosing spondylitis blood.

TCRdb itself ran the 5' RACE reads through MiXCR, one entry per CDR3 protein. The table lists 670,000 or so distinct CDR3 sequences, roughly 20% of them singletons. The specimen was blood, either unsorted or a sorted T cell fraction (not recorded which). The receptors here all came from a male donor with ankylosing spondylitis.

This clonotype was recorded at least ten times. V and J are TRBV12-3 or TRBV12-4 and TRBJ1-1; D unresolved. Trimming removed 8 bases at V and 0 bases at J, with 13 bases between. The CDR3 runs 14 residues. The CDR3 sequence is CASRLVPMNTEAFF. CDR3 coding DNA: TGTGCCAGCCGCCTTGTACCTATGAACACTGAAGCTTTCTTT.

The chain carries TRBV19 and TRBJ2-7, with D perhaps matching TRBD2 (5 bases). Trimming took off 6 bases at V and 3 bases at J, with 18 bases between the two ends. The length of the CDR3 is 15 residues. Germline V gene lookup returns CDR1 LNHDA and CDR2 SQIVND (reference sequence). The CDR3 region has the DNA TGTGCCAGTAGGACCGAGGTGGGAGTAGGCTACGAGCAGTACTTC. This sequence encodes CASRTEVGVGYEQYF.

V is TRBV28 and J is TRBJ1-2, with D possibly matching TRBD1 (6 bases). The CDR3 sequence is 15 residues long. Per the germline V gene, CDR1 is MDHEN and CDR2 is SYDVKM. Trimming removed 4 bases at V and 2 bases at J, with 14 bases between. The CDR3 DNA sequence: TGTGCCAGCAGTTCGATGGGGGGGGCGAACTATGGCTACACCTTC. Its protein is CASSSMGGANYGYTF.

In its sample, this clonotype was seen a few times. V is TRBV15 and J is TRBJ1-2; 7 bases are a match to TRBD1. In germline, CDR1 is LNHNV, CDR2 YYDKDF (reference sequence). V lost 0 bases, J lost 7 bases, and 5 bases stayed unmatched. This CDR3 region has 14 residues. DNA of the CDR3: TGTGCCACCAGCAGAGAAACAGGGGTTTCTGGCTACACCTTC. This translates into CATSRETGVSGYTF.

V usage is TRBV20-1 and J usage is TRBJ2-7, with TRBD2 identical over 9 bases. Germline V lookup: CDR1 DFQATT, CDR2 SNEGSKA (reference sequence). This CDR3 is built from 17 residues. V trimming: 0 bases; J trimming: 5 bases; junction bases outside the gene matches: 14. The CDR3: CSARDHLRGGGFDEQYF. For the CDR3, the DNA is TGCAGTGCTAGAGATCACTTGCGGGGGGGCGGTTTTGACGAGCAGTACTTC.

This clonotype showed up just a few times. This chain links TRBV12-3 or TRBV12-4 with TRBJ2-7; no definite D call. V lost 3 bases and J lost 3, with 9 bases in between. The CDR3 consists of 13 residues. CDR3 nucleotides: TGTGCCAGCAGTTTTATCCATTTCTACGAGCAGTACTTC. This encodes CASSFIHFYEQYF.

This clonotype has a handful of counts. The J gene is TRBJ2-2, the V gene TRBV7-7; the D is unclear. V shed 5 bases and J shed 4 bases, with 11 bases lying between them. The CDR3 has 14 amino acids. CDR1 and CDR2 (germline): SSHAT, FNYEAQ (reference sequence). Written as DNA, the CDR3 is TGTGCCAGCAGCCCCTCGAAGGGCACCGGGGAGCTGTTTTTT. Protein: CASSPSKGTGELFF. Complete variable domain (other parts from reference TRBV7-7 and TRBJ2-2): GAGVSQSPRYKVTKRGQDVTLRCDPISSHATLYWYQQALGQGPEFLTYFNYEAQPDKSGLPSDRFSAERPEGSISTLTIQRTEQRDSAMYRCASSPSKGTGELFFGEGSRLTVL.

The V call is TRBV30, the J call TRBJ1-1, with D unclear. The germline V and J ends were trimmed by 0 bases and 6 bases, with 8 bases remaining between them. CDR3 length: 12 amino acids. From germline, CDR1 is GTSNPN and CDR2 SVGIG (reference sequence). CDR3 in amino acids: CAWSVQRPEAFF. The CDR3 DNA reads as TGTGCCTGGAGTGTACAAAGGCCTGAAGCTTTCTTT. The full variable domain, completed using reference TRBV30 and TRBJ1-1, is SQTIHQWPATLVQPVGSPLSLECTVEGTSNPNLYWYRQAAGRGLQLLFYSVGIGQISSEVPQNLSASRPQDRQFILSSKKLLLSDSGFYLCAWSVQRPEAFFGQGTRLTVV.

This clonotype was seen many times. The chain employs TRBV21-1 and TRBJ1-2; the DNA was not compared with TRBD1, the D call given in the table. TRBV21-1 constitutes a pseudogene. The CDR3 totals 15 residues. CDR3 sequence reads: CASRSHEGDVYGYTF. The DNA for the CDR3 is TGTGCCAGCAGGTCGCACGAAGGGGATGTCTATGGCTACACCTTC.

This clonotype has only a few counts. The CDR3 DNA reads as TGTGCCACCAGTGACGTCTACAATGAGCAGTTCTTC. Its protein product is CATSDVYNEQFF. The V gene is TRBV24-1, the J gene TRBJ2-1; D is unclear. This CDR3 is 12 amino acids long. V was pared by 4 bases and J by 3 bases, with 3 bases between. Germline-derived CDR1 and CDR2 are KGHDR and SFDVKD.

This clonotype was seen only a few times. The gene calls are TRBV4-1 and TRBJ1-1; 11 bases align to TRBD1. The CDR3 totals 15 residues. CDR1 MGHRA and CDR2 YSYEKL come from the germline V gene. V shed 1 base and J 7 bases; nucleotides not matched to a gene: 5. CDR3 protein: CASSQVGQGAGEAFF. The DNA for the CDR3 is TGCGCCAGCAGCCAAGTAGGACAGGGGGCCGGTGAAGCTTTCTTT.